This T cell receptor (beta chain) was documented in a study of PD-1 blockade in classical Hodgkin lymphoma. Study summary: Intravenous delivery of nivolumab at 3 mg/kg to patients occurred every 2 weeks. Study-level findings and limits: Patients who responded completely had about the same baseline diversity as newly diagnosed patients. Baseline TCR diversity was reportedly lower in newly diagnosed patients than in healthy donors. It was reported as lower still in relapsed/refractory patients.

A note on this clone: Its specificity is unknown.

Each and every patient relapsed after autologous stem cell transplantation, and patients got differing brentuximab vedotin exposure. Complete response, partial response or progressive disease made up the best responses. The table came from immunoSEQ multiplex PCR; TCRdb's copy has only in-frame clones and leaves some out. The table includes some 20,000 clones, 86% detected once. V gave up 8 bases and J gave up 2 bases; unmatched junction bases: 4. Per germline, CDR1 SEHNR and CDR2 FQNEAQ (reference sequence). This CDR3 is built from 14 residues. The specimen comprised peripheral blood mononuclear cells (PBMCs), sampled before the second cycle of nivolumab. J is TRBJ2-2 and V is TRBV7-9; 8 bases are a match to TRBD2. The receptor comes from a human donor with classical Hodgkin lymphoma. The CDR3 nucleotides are TGTGCCAGCCTATGGACTAGCAACACCGGGGAGCTGTTTTTT. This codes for CASLWTSNTGELFF.